This entry lists 2 T cell receptor beta chains sequenced from one sample in a study of OX40 agonist ivuxolimab in advanced cancers. Generated by immunoSEQ multiplex PCR, the TCRdb table keeps only in-frame clones and is missing some. The sample holds tens of thousands of clones, 90% to 95% seen once. The sample here was CD4+ or CD8+ T cells sorted from blood, taken in a trial of the OX40 agonist ivuxolimab. These receptors all come from an adult with an advanced solid tumor such as melanoma, head and neck, liver or kidney cancer.

The chain carries TRBV19 and TRBJ2-5; D possibly corresponds to TRBD2 (6 bases). This CDR3 has 14 amino acids. Trimming removed 3 bases from V and 4 bases from J, with 12 bases in between. CDR1 LNHDA and CDR2 SQIVND come from the germline V gene (reference sequence). In nucleotides, the CDR3 is TGTGCCAGTAGTATGGGACTTACCACAGAGACCCAGTACTTC. Amino acids: CASSMGLTTETQYF.

V gene TRBV19 combines with J gene TRBJ1-5; D might be TRBD1 (5 bases). The CDR3 sequence is 15 residues long. Germline CDR1 reads LNHDA; CDR2 reads SQIVND (reference sequence). V gave up 7 bases and J gave up 5 bases, with 18 bases separating them. CDR3 amino acids: CASTPFQGGDQPQHF. CDR3 DNA sequence: TGTGCCAGTACCCCATTCCAGGGCGGCGATCAGCCCCAGCATTTT.